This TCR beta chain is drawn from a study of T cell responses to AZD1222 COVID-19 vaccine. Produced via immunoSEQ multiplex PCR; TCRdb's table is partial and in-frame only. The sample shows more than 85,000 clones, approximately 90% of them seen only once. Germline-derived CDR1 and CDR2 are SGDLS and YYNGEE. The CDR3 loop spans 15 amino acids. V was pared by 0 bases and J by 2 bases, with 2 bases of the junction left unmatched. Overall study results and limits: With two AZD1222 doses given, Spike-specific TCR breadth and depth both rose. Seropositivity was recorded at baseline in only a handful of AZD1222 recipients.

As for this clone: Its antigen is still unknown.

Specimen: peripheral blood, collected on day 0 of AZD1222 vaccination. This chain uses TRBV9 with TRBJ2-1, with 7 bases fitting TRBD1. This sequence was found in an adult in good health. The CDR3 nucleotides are TGTGCCAGCAGCGTAGACAGGGGACCCTACAATGAGCAGTTCTTC. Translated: CASSVDRGPYNEQFF.